This T cell receptor (beta chain) originates from a study of shared clonotypes between healthy human individuals. This CDR3 has 14 residues. V shed 4 bases, J shed 5 bases, and the junction held 6 bases outside the gene matches. Germline V gene sequence: CDR1 SGHNT, CDR2 YYREEE (reference sequence). Method: immunoSEQ multiplex PCR; TCRdb's copy keeps in-frame clones and lacks some. In the table there are some 980,000 clones, approximately 80% of which are singletons. V is TRBV5-4 and J is TRBJ1-1; 9 positions agree with TRBD1. The sample taken for sequencing was memory CD4+ T cells sorted from blood. Subset of the sample: CD45RA-negative fraction. The receptor's source is a man aged 18 to 29 in good health. The CDR3 DNA reads as TGTGCCAGCAGCCTACAGGGGGCGAGGACTGAAGCTTTCTTT. Its protein is CASSLQGARTEAFF.